This T cell receptor (beta chain) was recorded in a study of cytomegalovirus exposure and HLA in healthy donors. The PCR was carried out with 60 Vbeta primers and 13 Jbeta primers. Method: immunoSEQ multiplex PCR; TCRdb's copy keeps in-frame clones and lacks some. The sample gives a few hundred thousand clones, approximately 80% of which show up once; more than 1.3% is in the top ten. The CDR3 has 14 residues. The ends lost 7 bases at V and 7 bases at J; junction bases unmatched: 12. CDR1 is SGHNT, CDR2 YYREEE, per germline (reference sequence). Comments on this clone: The antigen is undetermined.

Findings and limits, study-wide: Sequencing depth across donors, presence/absence analyses assumed, was roughly uniform.

The sample consisted of PBMCs. The TCR was taken from a girl aged 5-17 years in good health and CMV-seronegative. This chain joins TRBV5-4 and TRBJ1-2; 8 bases map to TRBD1. The CDR3 region is CASATSRGRGGYTF. CDR3 nucleotide sequence: TGTGCCAGCGCTACTTCCAGGGGGCGCGGTGGCTACACCTTC.